Listed here is a single TCR beta chain. As processed by the authors: Researchers report that nucleated cell counts were estimated from reference gene primer amplification. Using immunoSEQ multiplex PCR, the repertoire was profiled, and TCRdb retains in-frame clones only, with some absent. V and J calls and clone size come straight from that table; D and trimming were deduced from the DNA. The table includes approximately 210,000 clones, 85% to 90% detected once. This sample is part of a study of blood T cell repertoires in COVID-19. This TCR was recovered from a human donor in a cohort sampled during active COVID-19. Sequenced sample: peripheral blood.

The CDR3 nucleotides read TGTGCCAGCAGCTTAGACAGAAACTACGAGCAGTACTTC. Translation gives CASSLDRNYEQYF. The chain couples TRBV11-2 to TRBJ2-7; D gene uncertain. V was clipped by 0 bases and J by 3 bases, with 6 bases between them. The CDR3 covers 13 residues. The germline V gene encodes CDR1 SGHAT and CDR2 FQNNGV.